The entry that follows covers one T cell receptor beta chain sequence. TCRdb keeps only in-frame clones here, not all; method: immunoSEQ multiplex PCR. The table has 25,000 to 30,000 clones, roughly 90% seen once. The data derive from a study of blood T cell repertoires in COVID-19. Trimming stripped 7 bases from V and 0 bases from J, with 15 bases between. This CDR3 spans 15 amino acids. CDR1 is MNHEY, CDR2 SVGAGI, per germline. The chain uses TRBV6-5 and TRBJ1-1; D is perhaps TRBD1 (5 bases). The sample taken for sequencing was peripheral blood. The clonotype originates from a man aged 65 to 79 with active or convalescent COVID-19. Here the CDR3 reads CASTADSQVNTEAFF. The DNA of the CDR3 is TGTGCCAGCACCGCCGATTCACAGGTGAACACTGAAGCTTTCTTT.